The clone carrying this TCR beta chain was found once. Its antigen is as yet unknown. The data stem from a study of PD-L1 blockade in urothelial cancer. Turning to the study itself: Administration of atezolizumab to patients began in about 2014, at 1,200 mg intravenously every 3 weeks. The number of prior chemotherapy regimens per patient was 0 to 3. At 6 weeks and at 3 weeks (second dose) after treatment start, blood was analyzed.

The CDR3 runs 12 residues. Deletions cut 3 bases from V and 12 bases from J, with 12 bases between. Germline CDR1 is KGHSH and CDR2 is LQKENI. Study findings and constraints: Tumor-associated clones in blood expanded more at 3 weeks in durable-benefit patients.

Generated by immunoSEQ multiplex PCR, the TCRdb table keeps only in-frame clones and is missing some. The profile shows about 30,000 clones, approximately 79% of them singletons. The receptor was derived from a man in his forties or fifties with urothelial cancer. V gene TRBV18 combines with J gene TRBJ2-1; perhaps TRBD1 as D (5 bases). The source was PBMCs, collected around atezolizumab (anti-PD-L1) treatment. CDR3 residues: CASSPQGMWQFF. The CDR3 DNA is TGTGCCAGCTCACCGCAGGGTATGTGGCAGTTCTTC.